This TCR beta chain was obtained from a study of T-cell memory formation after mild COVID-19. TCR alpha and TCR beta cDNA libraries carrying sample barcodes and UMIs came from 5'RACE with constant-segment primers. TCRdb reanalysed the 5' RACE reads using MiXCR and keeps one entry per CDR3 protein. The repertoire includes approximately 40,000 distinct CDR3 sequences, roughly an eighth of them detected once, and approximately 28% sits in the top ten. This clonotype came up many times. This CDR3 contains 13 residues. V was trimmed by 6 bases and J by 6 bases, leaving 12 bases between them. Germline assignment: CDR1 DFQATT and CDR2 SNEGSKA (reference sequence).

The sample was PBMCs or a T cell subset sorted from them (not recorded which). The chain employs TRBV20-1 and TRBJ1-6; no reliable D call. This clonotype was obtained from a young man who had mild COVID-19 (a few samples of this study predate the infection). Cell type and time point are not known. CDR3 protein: CSAPDGLNSPLHF. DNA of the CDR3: TGCAGTGCCCCAGACGGACTTAATTCACCCCTCCACTTT.